The source of this T cell receptor beta chain is a study of naive and memory T cell subsets. Notes on the study in general: In CD4 and CD8 cells, diversity dropped from naive through EMRA. Naive repertoires, especially CD8, held a few larger clonotypes, possibly memory cells re-expressing CD45RA.

Both TRBC1 and TRBC2 were covered by a beta constant-region primer of two equimolar oligonucleotides. Ligated cDNA was amplified by four rounds of PCR with nested alpha and beta constant-region primers and SP2. TCRdb re-called the UMI-ligation and nested PCR reads with MiXCR, one entry per CDR3 protein. The repertoire includes approximately 90,000 distinct CDR3 sequences, about 11% of them detected once, and approximately 0.14% sits in the top ten. From germline, CDR1 is LGHDT and CDR2 YNNKEL (reference sequence). V lost 1 base, J lost 7 bases, and 8 bases lay in between. The length of the CDR3 is 14 residues. This clonotype showed up just a few times. Its antigen is unknown.

V is TRBV3-1 and J is TRBJ1-6; D is undetermined. This clonotype was sampled from a human donor in good health. The specimen was naive CD4+ T cells from blood. DNA of the CDR3: TGTGCCAGCAGCCAAGGGGTCACCAATTCACCCCTCCACTTT. It encodes CASSQGVTNSPLHF.